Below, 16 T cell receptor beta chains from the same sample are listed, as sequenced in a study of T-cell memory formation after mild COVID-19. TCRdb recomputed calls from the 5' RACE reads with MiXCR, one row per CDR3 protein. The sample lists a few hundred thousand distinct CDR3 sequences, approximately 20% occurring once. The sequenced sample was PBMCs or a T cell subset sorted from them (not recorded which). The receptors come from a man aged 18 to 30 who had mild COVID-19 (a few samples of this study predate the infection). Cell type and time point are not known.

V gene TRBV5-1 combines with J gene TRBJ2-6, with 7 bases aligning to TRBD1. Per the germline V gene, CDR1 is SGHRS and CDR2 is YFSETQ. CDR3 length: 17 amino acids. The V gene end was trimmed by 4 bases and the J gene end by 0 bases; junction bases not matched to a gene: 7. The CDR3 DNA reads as TGCGCCAGCAGCCAGGGGGTGGGACCCTCTGGGGCCAACGTCCTGACTTTC. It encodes CASSQGVGPSGANVLTF.

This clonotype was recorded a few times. The CDR3 loop is CASSPGAGDTEAFF. CDR3 nucleotides: TGCGCCAGCTCCCCAGGGGCGGGGGACACTGAAGCTTTCTTT. The V gene is TRBV5-1, the J gene TRBJ1-1; TRBD1 might be the D (6 bases). The CDR3 covers 14 residues. Trimming took off 7 bases at V and 3 bases at J, with 16 bases between the two ends. Per the germline V gene, CDR1 is SGHRS and CDR2 is YFSETQ. The whole variable domain, filled in from reference TRBV5-1 and TRBJ1-1, reads KAGVTQTPRYLIKTRGQQVTLSCSPISGHRSVSWYQQTPGQGLQFLFEYFSETQRNKGNFPGRFSGRQFSNSRSEMNVSTLELGDSALYLCASSPGAGDTEAFFGQGTRLTVV.

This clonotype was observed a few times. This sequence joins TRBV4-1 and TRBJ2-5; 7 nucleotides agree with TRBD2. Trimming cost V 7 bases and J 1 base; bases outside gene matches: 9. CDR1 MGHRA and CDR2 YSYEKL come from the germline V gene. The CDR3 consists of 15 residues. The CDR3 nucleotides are TGCGCCAGCAACGGAGGGACTATCGGCCAAGAGACCCAGTACTTC. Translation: CASNGGTIGQETQYF.

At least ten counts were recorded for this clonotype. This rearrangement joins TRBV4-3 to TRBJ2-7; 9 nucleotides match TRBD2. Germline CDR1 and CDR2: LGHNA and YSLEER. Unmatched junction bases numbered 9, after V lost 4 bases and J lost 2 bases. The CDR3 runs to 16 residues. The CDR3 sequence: CASSPSLASGAYEQYF. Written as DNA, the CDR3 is TGCGCCAGCAGCCCCTCGCTTGCTAGCGGGGCCTACGAGCAGTACTTC.

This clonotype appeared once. The DNA for the CDR3 is TGTGCCAGCACCCCAGTTTGGGGAGTCAAACCGGAGACCCAGTACTTC. This translates into CASTPVWGVKPETQYF. V is TRBV28 and J is TRBJ2-5; D possibly corresponds to TRBD2 (5 bases). This CDR3 comprises 16 residues. Trimming pared 7 bases from V and 5 bases from J, leaving 23 bases between. Germline CDR1 is MDHEN and CDR2 is SYDVKM.

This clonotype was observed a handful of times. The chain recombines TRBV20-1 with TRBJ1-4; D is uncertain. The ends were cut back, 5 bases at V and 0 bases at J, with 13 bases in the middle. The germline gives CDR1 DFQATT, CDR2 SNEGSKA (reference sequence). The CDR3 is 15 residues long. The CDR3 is CSAEDGETTNEKLFF. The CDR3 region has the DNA TGCAGTGCTGAGGACGGAGAAACAACTAATGAAAAACTGTTTTTT.

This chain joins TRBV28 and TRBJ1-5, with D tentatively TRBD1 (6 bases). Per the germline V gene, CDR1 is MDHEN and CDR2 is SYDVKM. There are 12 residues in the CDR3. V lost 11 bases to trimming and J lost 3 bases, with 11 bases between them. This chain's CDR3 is CAGGGANQPQHF. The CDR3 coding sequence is TGTGCCGGGGGCGGGGCCAATCAGCCCCAGCATTTT. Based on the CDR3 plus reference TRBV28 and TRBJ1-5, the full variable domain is DVKVTQSSRYLVKRTGEKVFLECVQDMDHENMFWYRQDPGLGLRLIYFSYDVKMKEKGDIPEGYSVSREKKERFSLILESASTNQTSMYLCAGGGANQPQHFGDGTRLSIL.

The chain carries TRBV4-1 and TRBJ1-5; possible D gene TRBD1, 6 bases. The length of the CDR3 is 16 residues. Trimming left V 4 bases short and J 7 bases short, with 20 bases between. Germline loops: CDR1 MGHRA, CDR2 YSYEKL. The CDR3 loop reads CASSLEIGTPRQPQHF. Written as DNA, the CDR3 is TGCGCCAGCAGCCTCGAAATCGGGACACCGCGCCAGCCCCAGCATTTT.

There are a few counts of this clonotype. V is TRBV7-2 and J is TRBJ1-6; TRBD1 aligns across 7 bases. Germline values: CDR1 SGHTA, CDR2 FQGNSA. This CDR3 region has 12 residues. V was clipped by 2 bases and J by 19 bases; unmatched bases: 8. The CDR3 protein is CASSLNRGLPHF. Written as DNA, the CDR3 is TGTGCCAGCAGCTTAAACAGGGGTCTCCCTCACTTT.

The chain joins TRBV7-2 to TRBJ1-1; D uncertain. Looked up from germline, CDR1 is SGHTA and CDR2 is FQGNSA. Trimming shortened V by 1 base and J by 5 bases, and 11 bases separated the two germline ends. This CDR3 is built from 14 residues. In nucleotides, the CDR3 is TGTGCCAGCAGCTTAGGGGTGGGAGGGACTGAAGCTTTCTTT. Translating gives CASSLGVGGTEAFF.

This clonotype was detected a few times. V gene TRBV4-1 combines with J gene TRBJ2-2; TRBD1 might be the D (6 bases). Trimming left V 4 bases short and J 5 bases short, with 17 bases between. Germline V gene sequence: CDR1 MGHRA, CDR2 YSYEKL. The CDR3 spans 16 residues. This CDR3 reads CASSRLPPGVTGELFF. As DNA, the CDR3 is TGCGCCAGCAGCCGCCTCCCGCCAGGGGTGACCGGGGAGCTGTTTTTT.

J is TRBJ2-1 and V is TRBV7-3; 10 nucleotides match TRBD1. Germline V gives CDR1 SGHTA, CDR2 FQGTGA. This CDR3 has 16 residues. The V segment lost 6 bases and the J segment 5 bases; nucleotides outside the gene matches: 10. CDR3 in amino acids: CASRRPGTGANNEQFF. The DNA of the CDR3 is TGTGCCAGCAGGCGCCCCGGGACAGGGGCGAACAATGAGCAGTTCTTC.

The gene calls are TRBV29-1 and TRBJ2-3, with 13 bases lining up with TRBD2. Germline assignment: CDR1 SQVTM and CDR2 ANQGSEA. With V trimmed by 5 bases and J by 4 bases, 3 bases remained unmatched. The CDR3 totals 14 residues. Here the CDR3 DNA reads TGCAGCGTTAGGACTAGCGGGGGTTCAGATACGCAGTATTTT. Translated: CSVRTSGGSDTQYF.

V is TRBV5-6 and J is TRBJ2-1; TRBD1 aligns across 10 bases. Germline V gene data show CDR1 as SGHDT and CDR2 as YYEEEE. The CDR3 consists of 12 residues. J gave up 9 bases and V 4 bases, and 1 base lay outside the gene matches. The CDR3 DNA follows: TGTGCCAGCAGCCGGGACAGGGGTGAGCAGTTCTTC. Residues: CASSRDRGEQFF.

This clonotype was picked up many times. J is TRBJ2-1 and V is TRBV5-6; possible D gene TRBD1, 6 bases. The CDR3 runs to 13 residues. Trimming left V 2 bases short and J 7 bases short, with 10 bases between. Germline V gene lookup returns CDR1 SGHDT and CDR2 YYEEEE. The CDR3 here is CASSFSRGNEQFF. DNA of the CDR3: TGTGCCAGCAGCTTTTCCAGGGGAAATGAGCAGTTCTTC. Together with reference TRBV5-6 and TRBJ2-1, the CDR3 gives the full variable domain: DAGVTQSPTHLIKTRGQQVTLRCSPKSGHDTVSWYQQALGQGPQFIFQYYEEEERQRGNFPDRFSGHQFPNYSSELNVNALLLGDSALYLCASSFSRGNEQFFGPGTRLTVL.

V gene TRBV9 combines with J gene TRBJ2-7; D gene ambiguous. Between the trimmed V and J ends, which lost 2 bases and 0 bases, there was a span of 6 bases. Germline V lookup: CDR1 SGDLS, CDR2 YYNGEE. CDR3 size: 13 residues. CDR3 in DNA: TGTGCCAGCAGCGTCGACACCTCCTACGAGCAGTACTTC. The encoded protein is CASSVDTSYEQYF. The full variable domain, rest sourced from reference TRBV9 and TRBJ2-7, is DSGVTQTPKHLITATGQRVTLRCSPRSGDLSVYWYQQSLDQGLQFLIQYYNGEERAKGNILERFSAQQFPDLHSELNLSSLELGDSALYFCASSVDTSYEQYFGPGTRLTVT.